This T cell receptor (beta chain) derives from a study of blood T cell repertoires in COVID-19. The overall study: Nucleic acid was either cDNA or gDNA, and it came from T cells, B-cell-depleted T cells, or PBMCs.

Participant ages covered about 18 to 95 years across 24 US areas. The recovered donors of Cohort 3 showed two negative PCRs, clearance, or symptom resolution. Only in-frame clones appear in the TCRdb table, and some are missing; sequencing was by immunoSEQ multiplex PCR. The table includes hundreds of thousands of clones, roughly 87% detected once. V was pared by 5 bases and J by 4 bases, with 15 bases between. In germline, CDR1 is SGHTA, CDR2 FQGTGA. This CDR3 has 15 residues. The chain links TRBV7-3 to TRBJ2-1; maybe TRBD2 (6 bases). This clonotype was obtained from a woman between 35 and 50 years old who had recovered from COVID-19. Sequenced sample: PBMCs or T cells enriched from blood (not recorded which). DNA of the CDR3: TGTGCCAGCAGCCCCGCCCTAGCGAGATACAATGAGCAGTTCTTC. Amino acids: CASSPALARYNEQFF.